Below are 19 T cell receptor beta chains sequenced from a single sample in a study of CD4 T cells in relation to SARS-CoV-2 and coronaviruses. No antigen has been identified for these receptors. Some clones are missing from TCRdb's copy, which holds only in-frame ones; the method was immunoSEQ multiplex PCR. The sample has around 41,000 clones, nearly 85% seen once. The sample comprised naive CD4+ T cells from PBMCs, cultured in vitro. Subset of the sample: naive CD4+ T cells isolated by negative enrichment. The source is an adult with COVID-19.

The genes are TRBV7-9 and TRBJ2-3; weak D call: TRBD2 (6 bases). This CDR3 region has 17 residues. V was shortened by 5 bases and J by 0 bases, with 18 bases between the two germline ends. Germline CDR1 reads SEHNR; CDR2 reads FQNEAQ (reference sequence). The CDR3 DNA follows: TGTGCCAGCAGCGAAGAATTACTAGCCGCAAGCACAGATACGCAGTATTTT. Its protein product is CASSEELLAASTDTQYF.

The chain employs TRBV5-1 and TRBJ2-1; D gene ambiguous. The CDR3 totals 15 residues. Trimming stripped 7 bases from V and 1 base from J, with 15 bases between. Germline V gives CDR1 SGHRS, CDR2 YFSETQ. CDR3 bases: TGCGCCAGCGGCGCGATGGATGGGTCCTACAATGAGCAGTTCTTC. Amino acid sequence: CASGAMDGSYNEQFF.

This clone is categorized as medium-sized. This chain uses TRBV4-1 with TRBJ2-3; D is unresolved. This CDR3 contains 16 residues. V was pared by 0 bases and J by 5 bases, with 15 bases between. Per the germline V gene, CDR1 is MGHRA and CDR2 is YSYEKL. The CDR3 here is CASSQEGRQAGDTQYF. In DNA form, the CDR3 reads TGCGCCAGCAGCCAAGAAGGTAGGCAGGCCGGAGATACGCAGTATTTT.

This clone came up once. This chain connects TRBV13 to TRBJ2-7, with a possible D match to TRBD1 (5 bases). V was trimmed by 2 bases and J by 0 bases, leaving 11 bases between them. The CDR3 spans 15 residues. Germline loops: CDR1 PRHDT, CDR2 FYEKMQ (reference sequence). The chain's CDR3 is CASSLRFQGSYEQYF. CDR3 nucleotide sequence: TGTGCCAGCAGCTTACGGTTTCAGGGCTCCTACGAGCAGTACTTC.

The CDR3 region is CASSGRQFGELFF. The DNA for the CDR3 is TGTGCCAGCAGTGGAAGACAGTTTGGGGAGCTGTTTTTT. The rearrangement links TRBV2 to TRBJ2-2; tentative D call: TRBD1 (5 bases). CDR3 length: 13 amino acids. Per germline, CDR1 SNHLY and CDR2 FYNNEI. The germline V and J ends were trimmed by 4 bases and 8 bases, with 11 bases remaining between them. The variable domain in full, with the rest retrieved from reference TRBV2 and TRBJ2-2, is EPEVTQTPSHQVTQMGQEVILRCVPISNHLYFYWYRQILGQKVEFLVSFYNNEISEKSEIFDDQFSVERPDGSNFTLKIRSTKLEDSAMYFCASSGRQFGELFFGEGSRLTVL.

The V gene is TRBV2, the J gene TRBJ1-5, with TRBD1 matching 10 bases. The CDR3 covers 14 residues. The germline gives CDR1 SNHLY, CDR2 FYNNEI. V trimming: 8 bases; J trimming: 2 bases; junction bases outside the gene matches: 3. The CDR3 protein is CASAGTGGNQPQHF. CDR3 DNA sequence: TGTGCCAGCGCTGGGACAGGGGGCAATCAGCCCCAGCATTTT.

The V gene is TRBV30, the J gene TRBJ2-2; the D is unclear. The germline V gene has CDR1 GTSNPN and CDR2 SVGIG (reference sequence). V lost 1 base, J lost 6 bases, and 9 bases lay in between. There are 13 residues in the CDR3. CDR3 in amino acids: CAWSATRSGELFF. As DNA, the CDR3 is TGTGCCTGGAGTGCCACGCGGTCCGGGGAGCTGTTTTTT. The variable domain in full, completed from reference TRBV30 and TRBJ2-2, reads SQTIHQWPATLVQPVGSPLSLECTVEGTSNPNLYWYRQAAGRGLQLLFYSVGIGQISSEVPQNLSASRPQDRQFILSSKKLLLSDSGFYLCAWSATRSGELFFGEGSRLTVL.

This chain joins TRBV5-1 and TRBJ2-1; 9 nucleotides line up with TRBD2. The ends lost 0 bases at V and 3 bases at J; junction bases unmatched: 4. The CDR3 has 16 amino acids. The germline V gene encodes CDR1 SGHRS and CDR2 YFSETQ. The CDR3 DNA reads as TGCGCCAGCAGCTTGGGTACTAGCGGGTACTACAATGAGCAGTTCTTC. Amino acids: CASSLGTSGYYNEQFF.

The CDR3 DNA reads TGTGCCAGCAGCGGACAGGGGAATTCACCCCTCCACTTT. This gives the protein CASSGQGNSPLHF. The chain has TRBV5-4 and TRBJ1-6, with TRBD1 matching over 9 bases. After removal of 4 bases from V and 7 bases from J, the junction contained 0 bases not matched to a gene. This CDR3 comprises 13 residues. Germline loops: CDR1 SGHNT, CDR2 YYREEE (reference sequence).

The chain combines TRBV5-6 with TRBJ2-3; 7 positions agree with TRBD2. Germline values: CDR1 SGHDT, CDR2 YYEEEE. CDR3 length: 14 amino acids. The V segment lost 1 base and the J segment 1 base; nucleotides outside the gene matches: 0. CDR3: CASSLSGGTDTQYF. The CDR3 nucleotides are TGTGCCAGCAGCTTGAGCGGGGGCACAGATACGCAGTATTTT.

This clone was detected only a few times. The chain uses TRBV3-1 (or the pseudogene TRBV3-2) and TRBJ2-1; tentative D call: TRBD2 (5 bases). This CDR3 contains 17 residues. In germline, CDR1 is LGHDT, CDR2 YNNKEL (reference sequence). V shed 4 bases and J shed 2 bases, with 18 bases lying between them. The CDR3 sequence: CASSLFIRTQPYNEQFF. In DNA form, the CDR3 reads TGTGCCAGCAGCCTATTCATCAGGACTCAACCCTACAATGAGCAGTTCTTC.

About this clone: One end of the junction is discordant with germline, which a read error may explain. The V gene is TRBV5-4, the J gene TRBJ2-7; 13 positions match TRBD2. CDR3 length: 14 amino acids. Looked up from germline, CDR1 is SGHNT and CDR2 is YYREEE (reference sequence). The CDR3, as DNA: TGTGCCAGCAGCGAACCGGGACTAGCGGGGAACGGGGTCTTC. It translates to CASSEPGLAGNGVF.

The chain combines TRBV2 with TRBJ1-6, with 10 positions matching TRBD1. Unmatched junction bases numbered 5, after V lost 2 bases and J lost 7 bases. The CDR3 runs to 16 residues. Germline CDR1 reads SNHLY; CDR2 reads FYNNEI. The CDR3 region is CASSESGDRGNSPLHF. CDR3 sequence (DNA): TGTGCCAGCAGTGAATCGGGGGACAGGGGAAATTCACCCCTCCACTTT.

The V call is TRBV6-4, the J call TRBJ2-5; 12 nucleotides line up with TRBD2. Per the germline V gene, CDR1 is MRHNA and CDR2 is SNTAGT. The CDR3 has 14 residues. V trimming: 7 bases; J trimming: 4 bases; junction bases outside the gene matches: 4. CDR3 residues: CASKTSGSTETQYF. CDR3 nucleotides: TGTGCCAGCAAGACTAGCGGGAGCACAGAGACCCAGTACTTC.

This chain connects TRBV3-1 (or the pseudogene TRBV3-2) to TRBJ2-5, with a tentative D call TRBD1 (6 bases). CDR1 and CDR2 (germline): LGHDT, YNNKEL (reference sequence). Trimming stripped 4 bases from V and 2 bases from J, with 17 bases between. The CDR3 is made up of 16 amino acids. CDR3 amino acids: CASSREQGWRQETQYF. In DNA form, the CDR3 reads TGTGCCAGCAGCCGTGAACAGGGTTGGAGGCAAGAGACCCAGTACTTC.

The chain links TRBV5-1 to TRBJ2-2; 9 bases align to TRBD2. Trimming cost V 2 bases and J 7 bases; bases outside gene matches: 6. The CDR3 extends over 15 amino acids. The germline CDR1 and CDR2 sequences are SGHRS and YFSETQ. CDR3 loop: CASSFIAGAGGELFF. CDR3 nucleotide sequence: TGCGCCAGCAGCTTTATAGCGGGAGCTGGCGGGGAGCTGTTTTTT.

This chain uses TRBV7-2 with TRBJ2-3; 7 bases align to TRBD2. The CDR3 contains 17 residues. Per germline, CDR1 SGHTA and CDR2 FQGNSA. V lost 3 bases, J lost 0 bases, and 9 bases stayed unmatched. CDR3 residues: CASSLGTLAVSTDTQYF. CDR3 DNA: TGTGCCAGCAGCTTGGGTACGCTAGCGGTCAGCACAGATACGCAGTATTTT.

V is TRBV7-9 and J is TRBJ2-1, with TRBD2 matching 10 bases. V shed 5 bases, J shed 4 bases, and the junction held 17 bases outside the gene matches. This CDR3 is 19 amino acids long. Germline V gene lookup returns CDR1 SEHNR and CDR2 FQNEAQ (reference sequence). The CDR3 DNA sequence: TGTGCCAGCAGCCACGTACGACTAGCGGGCCCCAATAAATACAATGAGCAGTTCTTC. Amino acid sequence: CASSHVRLAGPNKYNEQFF.

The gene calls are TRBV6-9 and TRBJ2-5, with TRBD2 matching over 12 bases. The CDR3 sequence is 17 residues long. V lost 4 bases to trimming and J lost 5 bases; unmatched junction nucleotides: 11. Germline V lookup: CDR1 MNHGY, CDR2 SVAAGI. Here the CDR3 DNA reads TGTGCCAGCAGTTTATGGCTAGCGGGAGGGCCGTTGGAGACCCAGTACTTC. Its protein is CASSLWLAGGPLETQYF.